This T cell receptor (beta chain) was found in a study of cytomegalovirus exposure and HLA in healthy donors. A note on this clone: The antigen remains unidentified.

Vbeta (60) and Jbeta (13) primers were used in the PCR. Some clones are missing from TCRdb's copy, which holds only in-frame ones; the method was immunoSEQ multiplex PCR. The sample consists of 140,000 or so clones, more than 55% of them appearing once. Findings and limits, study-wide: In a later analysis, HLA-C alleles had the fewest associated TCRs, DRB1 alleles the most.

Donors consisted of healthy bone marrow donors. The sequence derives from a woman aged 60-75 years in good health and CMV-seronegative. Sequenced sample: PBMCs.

The CDR3 DNA reads TGCGCCAGCAGCCAACACACACCCGGGGGTGAGCAGTTCTTC. This translates into CASSQHTPGGEQFF. The chain has TRBV4-3 and TRBJ2-1; possibly TRBD2 for D (6 bases). The CDR3 is made up of 14 amino acids. CDR1 is LGHNA, CDR2 YSLEER, per germline. V lost 2 bases, J lost 9 bases, and 14 bases lay in between.